The 30 T cell receptor beta chains below were found in one sample sequenced in a study of T cell clonotyping in hematopoietic cell transplantation. Sequencing used immunoSEQ multiplex PCR; TCRdb keeps in-frame clones, though not all of them. The sample lists 2,000 or so clones, about 90% occurring once. Sequenced here: PBMCs, sampled at the time of graft-versus-host disease after allogeneic stem cell transplant. Receptors were obtained from a male patient in his late teens or twenties who had an allogeneic stem cell transplant from a related donor, so the T cells may come from the graft donor. Some clones in this sample may be carry-over from other donors' samples.

This clone was observed once. The gene calls are TRBV7-2 and TRBJ1-4, with D perhaps TRBD1 (5 bases). Trimming left V 5 bases short and J 5 bases short, with 9 bases between. CDR1 and CDR2 (germline): SGHTA, FQGNSA. The CDR3 has 13 residues. The CDR3 region is CASSRWGNEKLFF. CDR3 DNA sequence: TGTGCCAGCAGCCGGTGGGGGAATGAAAAACTGTTTTTT.

The chain recombines TRBV7-2 with TRBJ2-1; D is perhaps TRBD1 or TRBD2 (5 bases each). Germline V gene data show CDR1 as SGHTA and CDR2 as FQGNSA. Trimming pared 5 bases from V and 8 bases from J, leaving 19 bases between. The CDR3 is made up of 15 amino acids. CDR3 region: CASSRTGTVIHEQFF. DNA for the CDR3: TGTGCCAGCAGCCGAACCGGGACGGTCATCCATGAGCAGTTCTTC.

This clone appeared once. The J gene is TRBJ1-5, the V gene TRBV11-2; D not resolved. The CDR3 length is 13 residues. CDR1 is SGHAT and CDR2 is FQNNGV in the germline V gene. V lost 0 bases, J lost 7 bases, and 7 bases lay in between. The CDR3 protein is CASSLDRRQPQHF. DNA of the CDR3: TGTGCCAGCAGCTTAGATCGGCGACAGCCCCAGCATTTT.

This clone was seen only once. The chain has TRBV4-1 and TRBJ2-1; 11 nucleotides match TRBD2. V gave up 3 bases and J gave up 4 bases; unmatched junction bases: 2. Germline values: CDR1 MGHRA, CDR2 YSYEKL. The CDR3 runs 15 residues. This chain's CDR3 is CASSHGTSGYNEQFF. The CDR3 DNA reads TGCGCCAGCAGCCACGGGACTAGCGGTTACAATGAGCAGTTCTTC.

V is TRBV4-1 and J is TRBJ2-3; tentative D call: TRBD1 (6 bases). The CDR3 has 18 amino acids. Germline V gene sequence: CDR1 MGHRA, CDR2 YSYEKL. The V gene lost 3 bases and the J gene lost 1 base, with 20 bases spanning the gap. The CDR3 DNA is TGCGCCAGCAGCCACCCCGAAAGGGGGAGAGGAGGCACAGATACGCAGTATTTT. This codes for CASSHPERGRGGTDTQYF.

For the CDR3, the DNA is TGTGCCAGCTCATTACAGGGAAGGGGCACAGATACGCAGTATTTT. Its translation is CASSLQGRGTDTQYF. The V call is TRBV18, the J call TRBJ2-3; maybe TRBD1 (6 bases). The CDR3 extends over 15 amino acids. Germline V gene lookup returns CDR1 KGHSH and CDR2 LQKENI. V was trimmed by 5 bases and J by 1 base, leaving 13 bases between them.

This chain uses TRBV7-8 with TRBJ2-3; the D gene is possibly TRBD2 (6 bases). CDR3 length equals 15 residues. Germline values: CDR1 SGHVS, CDR2 FQNEAQ. V was clipped by 5 bases and J by 3 bases, with 15 bases between them. Here the CDR3 DNA reads TGTGCCAGCAGCCGGATGGCAGGGAGGACAGATACGCAGTATTTT. Translated: CASSRMAGRTDTQYF.

This clone appeared once. The chain has TRBV30 and TRBJ1-1; D not resolved. CDR3 size: 13 residues. V lost 3 bases and J 0 bases, leaving 8 bases between the germline ends. CDR1 is GTSNPN and CDR2 is SVGIG in the germline V gene (reference sequence). Here the CDR3 DNA reads TGTGCCTGGAGAACCCCCATGAACACTGAAGCTTTCTTT. It is translated as CAWRTPMNTEAFF.

The V and J genes are TRBV5-6 and TRBJ2-1; 7 nucleotides align to TRBD1. Germline V gene sequence: CDR1 SGHDT, CDR2 YYEEEE. This CDR3 has 16 amino acids. V trimming: 2 bases; J trimming: 0 bases; junction bases outside the gene matches: 5. The CDR3 spells CASSFRDRSSYNEQFF. As DNA, the CDR3 is TGTGCCAGCAGCTTTCGGGACAGAAGCTCCTACAATGAGCAGTTCTTC.

This clone ranks as large. The chain couples TRBV7-2 to TRBJ1-5; 7 bases align to TRBD1. Germline CDR1 is SGHTA and CDR2 is FQGNSA. Trimming at V came to 1 base and at J to 6 bases, leaving 3 bases not matched to a gene. The CDR3 sequence is 14 residues long. CDR3 sequence: CASSLDQGGQPQHF. The CDR3 coding sequence is TGTGCCAGCAGCTTAGACCAGGGGGGTCAGCCCCAGCATTTT.

The chain couples TRBV15 to TRBJ2-3, with TRBD1 matching over 11 bases. The germline gives CDR1 LNHNV, CDR2 YYDKDF (reference sequence). The ends lost 1 base at V and 3 bases at J; junction bases unmatched: 3. The CDR3 runs 16 residues. The CDR3: CATSRGTGGATDTQYF. Written as DNA, the CDR3 is TGTGCCACCAGCAGAGGGACAGGGGGCGCAACAGATACGCAGTATTTT.

V is TRBV5-5 and J is TRBJ2-5; D gene unclear. The CDR3 is 15 residues long. Germline-derived CDR1 and CDR2 are SGHKS and YYEKEE (reference sequence). The V end lost 1 base, the J end lost 0 bases, and 10 bases lay between the germline ends. The DNA for the CDR3 is TGTGCCAGCAGCTTGTCTTCAGAGTACCAAGAGACCCAGTACTTC. It encodes CASSLSSEYQETQYF.

The V and J genes are TRBV5-1 and TRBJ2-5, with 16 nucleotides matching TRBD2. This CDR3 spans 16 amino acids. The V and J ends lost 4 bases and 4 bases, in that order; junction bases with no gene match: 4. Germline CDR1 and CDR2: SGHRS and YFSETQ. CDR3 amino acids: CASSPGLAGGRETQYF. CDR3 DNA: TGCGCCAGCAGCCCGGGACTAGCGGGAGGGCGAGAGACCCAGTACTTC.

The chain couples TRBV4-3 to TRBJ2-6; D perhaps matches TRBD2 (5 bases). V lost 4 bases to trimming and J lost 2 bases, with 9 bases between them. The CDR3 spans 15 residues. CDR1 is LGHNA, CDR2 YSLEER, per germline. The CDR3 here is CASSLEGAGANVLTF. The CDR3 DNA reads TGCGCCAGCAGCCTCGAGGGCGCTGGGGCCAACGTCCTGACTTTC.

A single count supports this clone. The chain recombines TRBV7-2 with TRBJ2-2; D gene uncertain. V was clipped by 3 bases and J by 5 bases, with 4 bases between them. The CDR3 has 12 residues. The germline V gene encodes CDR1 SGHTA and CDR2 FQGNSA. The CDR3 reads CASSLWTGELFF. The CDR3 DNA reads TGTGCCAGCAGCTTGTGGACCGGGGAGCTGTTTTTT.

The chain employs TRBV7-6 and TRBJ2-3; D may be TRBD2 (6 bases). The V and J ends lost 5 bases and 6 bases respectively, with 15 bases between them. From germline, CDR1 is SGHVS and CDR2 FNYEAQ. This CDR3 comprises 14 residues. The CDR3 DNA reads TGTGCCAGCAGCCCTAGCGTATTCGGGGATACGCAGTATTTT. This codes for CASSPSVFGDTQYF. Full variable domain (missing parts from reference TRBV7-6 and TRBJ2-3): GAGVSQSPRYKVTKRGQDVALRCDPISGHVSLYWYRQALGQGPEFLTYFNYEAQQDKSGLPNDRFSAERPEGSISTLTIQRTEQRDSAMYRCASSPSVFGDTQYFGPGTRLTVL.

The chain recombines TRBV11-1 with TRBJ2-7; TRBD2 matches 7 bases. Per the germline V gene, CDR1 is SGHAT and CDR2 is FQDESV (reference sequence). This CDR3 contains 18 residues. V trimming: 5 bases; J trimming: 0 bases; junction bases outside the gene matches: 16. CDR3 DNA: TGTGCCAGCAGCCCCCGCACAATGGGACCGGGGGGCTCCTACGAGCAGTACGTC. As protein: CASSPRTMGPGGSYEQYV.

The J gene is TRBJ2-2, the V gene TRBV29-1; D may be TRBD1 (5 bases). The CDR3 is 18 residues long. Trimming removed 5 bases from V and 0 bases from J, with 22 bases in between. Germline values: CDR1 SQVTM, CDR2 ANQGSEA. The CDR3 region is CSVLGLRVIGANTGELFF. CDR3 bases: TGCAGCGTTCTCGGTCTCAGGGTCATAGGGGCGAACACCGGGGAGCTGTTTTTT.

This clone was seen only a few times. The chain joins TRBV5-6 to TRBJ2-6; no clear D gene. V lost 1 base to trimming and J lost 4 bases, with 9 bases between them. Germline-derived CDR1 and CDR2 are SGHDT and YYEEEE. The CDR3 runs to 15 residues. Written as DNA, the CDR3 is TGTGCCAGCAGCTTGTACGGTGGGGGGGCCAACGTCCTGACTTTC. It codes for CASSLYGGGANVLTF.

The genes are TRBV6-1 and TRBJ2-1; TRBD2 agrees at 15 bases. The CDR3 sequence is 12 residues long. CDR1 and CDR2 from the germline V gene are MNHNS and SASEGT. With 10 bases clipped from V and 12 bases from J, the junction kept 4 bases outside the gene matches. The CDR3 DNA reads TGTGCCACCGGACTAGCGGGAGGGACGCAGTTCTTC. As protein: CATGLAGGTQFF.

CDR3 nucleotides: TGTGCCAGCAGCTTCGGAGGGGTTCGGTCACCCCTCCACTTT. Translation: CASSFGGVRSPLHF. V and J are TRBV7-9 and TRBJ1-6; TRBD1 is a possible D gene (5 bases). The V end lost 3 bases, the J end lost 10 bases, and 13 bases lay between the germline ends. There are 14 residues in the CDR3. Germline V lookup: CDR1 SEHNR, CDR2 FQNEAQ (reference sequence).

The chain couples TRBV27 to TRBJ2-3, with D perhaps matching TRBD1 (5 bases). The CDR3 contains 17 residues. Trimming left V 6 bases short and J 0 bases short, with 19 bases between. Germline values: CDR1 MNHEY, CDR2 SMNVEV (reference sequence). The CDR3 sequence: CASSTLGVRGSTDTQYF. CDR3 nucleotide sequence: TGTGCCAGCAGCACACTGGGTGTAAGGGGAAGCACAGATACGCAGTATTTT.

This sequence joins TRBV2 and TRBJ2-1; TRBD2 agrees at 9 bases. V gave up 6 bases and J gave up 15 bases; unmatched junction bases: 12. Germline CDR1 SNHLY, CDR2 FYNNEI. The CDR3 sequence is 13 residues long. The CDR3: CASSPGTSSERFF. CDR3 in DNA: TGTGCCAGCAGCCCTGGGACTAGCAGTGAGAGGTTCTTC.

The CDR3 coding sequence is TGTGCCAGCAGCCGGACTAGCCTATACGAGCAGTACGTC. It codes for CASSRTSLYEQYV. This rearrangement joins TRBV5-6 to TRBJ2-7, with 8 bases identical to TRBD2. V was clipped by 4 bases and J by 4 bases; unmatched bases: 4. Per the germline V gene, CDR1 is SGHDT and CDR2 is YYEEEE. The CDR3 is made up of 13 amino acids.

This chain uses TRBV2 with TRBJ2-3, with D perhaps TRBD2 (5 bases). CDR1 and CDR2 from the germline V gene are SNHLY and FYNNEI. V lost 9 bases, J lost 0 bases, and 13 bases lay in between. The CDR3 consists of 14 residues. CDR3 DNA: TGTGCCAGTCTACTCCTAGCTAGCACAGATACGCAGTATTTT. It translates to CASLLLASTDTQYF.

This chain joins TRBV5-1 and TRBJ1-6, with D uncertain. Germline CDR1 and CDR2: SGHRS and YFSETQ. The CDR3 sequence is 16 residues long. Trimming cost V 4 bases and J 0 bases, with 11 bases left between them. For the CDR3, the DNA is TGCGCCAGCAGCGTCTCACTGAGCTCCTATAATTCACCCCTCCACTTT. It specifies CASSVSLSSYNSPLHF. The whole variable domain, filled in from reference TRBV5-1 and TRBJ1-6, reads KAGVTQTPRYLIKTRGQQVTLSCSPISGHRSVSWYQQTPGQGLQFLFEYFSETQRNKGNFPGRFSGRQFSNSRSEMNVSTLELGDSALYLCASSVSLSSYNSPLHFGNGTRLTVT.

The CDR3 region is CAWGSVAEAGGELFF. For the CDR3, the DNA is TGTGCCTGGGGATCCGTTGCTGAGGCAGGAGGGGAGCTGTTTTTT. V and J are TRBV30 and TRBJ2-2; D gene uncertain. CDR3 length: 15 amino acids. Germline-derived CDR1 and CDR2 are GTSNPN and SVGIG (reference sequence). Trimming stripped 5 bases from V and 8 bases from J, with 21 bases between. The full variable domain, with the rest looked up from reference TRBV30 and TRBJ2-2, is SQTIHQWPATLVQPVGSPLSLECTVEGTSNPNLYWYRQAAGRGLQLLFYSVGIGQISSEVPQNLSASRPQDRQFILSSKKLLLSDSGFYLCAWGSVAEAGGELFFGEGSRLTVL.

The chain uses TRBV7-9 and TRBJ2-3; possibly TRBD1 or TRBD2 for D (7 bases each). In germline, CDR1 is SEHNR, CDR2 FQNEAQ (reference sequence). The V and J ends lost 5 bases and 1 base respectively, with 19 bases between them. The CDR3 is 17 residues long. The CDR3 DNA sequence: TGTGCCAGCAGCCCCCGTCAGGGGGGGCACGGCACAGATACGCAGTATTTT. This codes for CASSPRQGGHGTDTQYF. Filled out from reference TRBV7-9 and TRBJ2-3, the complete variable domain reads DTGVSQNPRHKITKRGQNVTFRCDPISEHNRLYWYRQTLGQGPEFLTYFQNEAQLEKSRLLSDRFSAERPKGSFSTLEIQRTEQGDSAMYLCASSPRQGGHGTDTQYFGPGTRLTVL.

The V call is TRBV4-3, the J call TRBJ1-5; possible D gene TRBD1, 6 bases. The CDR3 has 15 amino acids. Trimming cost V 0 bases and J 7 bases, with 13 bases left between them. The germline CDR1 and CDR2 sequences are LGHNA and YSLEER. Here the CDR3 reads CASSQDWGGPQPQHF. The CDR3 coding sequence is TGCGCCAGCAGCCAAGATTGGGGGGGCCCACAGCCCCAGCATTTT.

This clone is large. J is TRBJ1-2 and V is TRBV4-3; D possibly corresponds to TRBD1 (5 bases). Trimming cost V 1 base and J 4 bases, with 16 bases left between them. This CDR3 spans 16 amino acids. Germline CDR1 LGHNA, CDR2 YSLEER. The DNA for the CDR3 is TGCGCCAGCAGCCAAGCCTCCAAGATGGGGGGCTATGGCTACACCTTC. Encoded protein: CASSQASKMGGYGYTF.